These 26 T cell receptor beta chains were sequenced from one sample in a study of cytomegalovirus exposure and HLA in healthy donors. PCR amplification relied on 60 Vbeta primers (plus 13 Jbeta primers). Assay used: immunoSEQ multiplex PCR; TCRdb lists only in-frame clones, some missing. The sample totals about 120,000 clones; its top ten clones hold approximately 1.7%. The sequencing input was PBMCs. The receptors stem from a woman between 40 and 55 years old in good health and CMV-seropositive.

The chain has TRBV28 and TRBJ2-3, with D tentatively TRBD1 (6 bases). The CDR3 sequence is 19 residues long. The germline CDR1 and CDR2 sequences are MDHEN and SYDVKM. With 4 bases removed from V and 1 base from J, the gap between germline ends came to 24 bases. The CDR3 DNA reads as TGTGCCAGCAGTTACAGGGTTTCGGGGAGAGTACTTGGCACAGATACGCAGTATTTT. Translated: CASSYRVSGRVLGTDTQYF.

This CDR3 reads CASRPLRDTQYF. CDR3 coding DNA: TGTGCCAGCAGGCCTCTTCGGGATACGCAGTATTTT. The V gene is TRBV28, the J gene TRBJ2-3; D gene unclear. Trimming took off 6 bases at V and 6 bases at J, with 10 bases between the two ends. There are 12 residues in the CDR3. Germline V gene lookup returns CDR1 MDHEN and CDR2 SYDVKM.

The V call is TRBV5-1, the J call TRBJ1-1; 8 bases map to TRBD1. After removal of 4 bases from V and 1 base from J, the junction contained 3 bases not matched to a gene. This CDR3 contains 14 residues. Germline CDR1 and CDR2: SGHRS and YFSETQ. CDR3 amino acids: CASSPGTGNTEAFF. The CDR3 DNA reads TGCGCCAGCAGCCCCGGGACAGGGAACACTGAAGCTTTCTTT.

The gene calls are TRBV6-6 and TRBJ1-2; D unresolved. Between the trimmed V and J ends, which lost 9 bases and 0 bases, there was a span of 11 bases. This CDR3 spans 13 amino acids. The germline V gene encodes CDR1 MNHNY and CDR2 SVGAGI (reference sequence). CDR3: CARRGGSNYGYTF. CDR3 nucleotides: TGTGCCAGGAGAGGAGGTTCTAACTATGGCTACACCTTC.

The chain has TRBV9 and TRBJ2-5, with D possibly TRBD2 on 5 matching bases. Germline V CDR1 and CDR2: SGDLS, YYNGEE. Trimming stripped 6 bases from V and 2 bases from J, with 11 bases between. The CDR3 is 13 amino acids. The CDR3 sequence: CASNKAEQETQYF. The CDR3 DNA is TGTGCCAGCAATAAAGCGGAGCAAGAGACCCAGTACTTC.

The V and J genes are TRBV7-9 and TRBJ1-5; 10 bases match TRBD1. The V gene end was trimmed by 0 bases and the J gene end by 5 bases; junction bases not matched to a gene: 13. The germline V gene has CDR1 SEHNR and CDR2 FQNEAQ (reference sequence). The CDR3 spans 19 residues. Here the CDR3 DNA reads TGTGCCAGCAGCTTAGCGGGGGTACGGGGGACAGGGGACCATCAGCCCCAGCATTTT. Protein: CASSLAGVRGTGDHQPQHF.

The chain recombines TRBV30 with TRBJ2-7; D not resolved. Germline assignment: CDR1 GTSNPN and CDR2 SVGIG (reference sequence). V lost 1 base and J 6 bases, leaving 13 bases between the germline ends. CDR3 length equals 13 residues. Written as DNA, the CDR3 is TGTGCCTGGAGTGGGTTTAAGTCACTCGAGCAGTACTTC. Translating gives CAWSGFKSLEQYF.

The chain couples TRBV10-2 to TRBJ2-1; 7 bases fit TRBD1. Germline V gives CDR1 WSHSY, CDR2 SAAADI. The length of the CDR3 is 13 residues. V shed 8 bases, J shed 4 bases, and the junction held 5 bases outside the gene matches. The CDR3 loop reads CASVDRIYNEQFF. The CDR3 DNA sequence: TGCGCCAGCGTGGACAGGATATACAATGAGCAGTTCTTC.

The V gene is TRBV5-5, the J gene TRBJ1-4; 8 bases fit TRBD1. V was pared by 6 bases and J by 8 bases, with 9 bases of the junction left unmatched. This CDR3 has 14 amino acids. Germline loops: CDR1 SGHKS, CDR2 YYEKEE (reference sequence). The CDR3 region is CASTSQGAFEKLFF. CDR3 nucleotide sequence: TGTGCCAGCACCTCCCAGGGGGCTTTCGAAAAACTGTTTTTT. The full variable domain, with the rest looked up from reference TRBV5-5 and TRBJ1-4, is DAGVTQSPTHLIKTRGQQVTLRCSPISGHKSVSWYQQVLGQGPQFIFQYYEKEERGRGNFPDRFSARQFPNYSSELNVNALLLGDSALYLCASTSQGAFEKLFFGSGTQLSVL.

The gene calls are TRBV6-5 and TRBJ2-1; the D gene is possibly TRBD2 (6 bases). The CDR3 length is 14 residues. Trimming cost V 0 bases and J 7 bases, with 10 bases left between them. Germline values: CDR1 MNHEY, CDR2 SVGAGI. CDR3 sequence reads: CASSYSTSINEQFF. Here the CDR3 DNA reads TGTGCCAGCAGTTACTCGACTAGTATAAATGAGCAGTTCTTC.

The rearrangement uses TRBV28 and TRBJ2-7, with 8 bases fitting TRBD1. CDR1 and CDR2 (germline): MDHEN, SYDVKM. This CDR3 spans 14 amino acids. V trimming: 4 bases; J trimming: 7 bases; junction bases outside the gene matches: 9. CDR3 amino acids: CASSSLTGVGEQYF. The CDR3 region has the DNA TGTGCCAGCAGTTCACTGACAGGGGTCGGAGAGCAGTACTTC.

The chain couples TRBV2 to TRBJ2-5; TRBD2 aligns across 8 bases. CDR3 length: 16 residues. Germline lookup yields CDR1 SNHLY and CDR2 FYNNEI. The trim removed 4 bases at V and 5 bases at J, leaving 12 bases unmatched. The CDR3 DNA sequence: TGTGCCAGCAGTGGCTGGGTGATAGCGGGATTGGAGACCCAGTACTTC. It encodes CASSGWVIAGLETQYF.

The V call is TRBV5-4, the J call TRBJ2-2, with D unclear. V was pared by 4 bases and J by 1 base, with 2 bases between. Germline V CDR1 and CDR2: SGHNT, YYREEE (reference sequence). The CDR3 runs to 12 residues. For the CDR3, the DNA is TGTGCCAGCAGCCAGAACACCGGGGAGCTGTTTTTT. Its protein is CASSQNTGELFF.

This rearrangement joins TRBV7-3 to TRBJ2-1; possible D gene TRBD2, 5 bases. This CDR3 has 16 residues. Trimming stripped 4 bases from V and 0 bases from J, with 13 bases between. Germline V gives CDR1 SGHTA, CDR2 FQGTGA. CDR3: CASSSFAGSSYNEQFF. The CDR3 DNA follows: TGTGCCAGCAGCTCCTTCGCGGGTAGCTCCTACAATGAGCAGTTCTTC. The entire variable domain, with the rest obtained from reference TRBV7-3 and TRBJ2-1, is as follows: GAGVSQTPSNKVTEKGKYVELRCDPISGHTALYWYRQSLGQGPEFLIYFQGTGAADDSGLPNDRFFAVRPEGSVSTLKIQRTERGDSAVYLCASSSFAGSSYNEQFFGPGTRLTVL.

The chain has TRBV6-4 and TRBJ2-1; 9 nucleotides agree with TRBD2. The CDR3 consists of 15 residues. CDR1 and CDR2 (germline): MRHNA, SNTAGT. V lost 2 bases, J lost 4 bases, and 3 bases stayed unmatched. As DNA, the CDR3 is TGTGCCAGCAGTGACGGGGCGGGAGGGTACAATGAGCAGTTCTTC. Protein product: CASSDGAGGYNEQFF.

The genes are TRBV19 and TRBJ2-1; 9 positions agree with TRBD2. This CDR3 is built from 14 residues. Germline trimming cut 5 bases from V and 9 bases from J; bases unmatched to any gene: 8. Germline V lookup: CDR1 LNHDA, CDR2 SQIVND (reference sequence). The CDR3 bases are TGTGCCAGTAGTCGTGGCGGGAGGGAAGGTGAGCAGTTCTTC. This encodes CASSRGGREGEQFF.

The chain links TRBV28 to TRBJ2-7, with 7 bases that match TRBD2. Germline CDR1 and CDR2: MDHEN and SYDVKM. Trimming cost V 6 bases and J 6 bases; bases outside gene matches: 17. The CDR3 has 16 amino acids. The CDR3 reads CASSSWEGGRTGEQYF. For the CDR3, the DNA is TGTGCCAGCAGCTCTTGGGAGGGAGGGAGAACGGGCGAGCAGTACTTC.

V and J are TRBV7-3 and TRBJ1-3; 7 bases are a match to TRBD1. The CDR3 totals 15 residues. Germline V lookup: CDR1 SGHTA, CDR2 FQGTGA. Trimming cost V 2 bases and J 4 bases; bases outside gene matches: 5. The CDR3 DNA reads TGTGCCAGCAGCTTAGGGCAGGGGGACGGAAACACCATATATTTT. Protein sequence: CASSLGQGDGNTIYF.

This chain connects TRBV19 to TRBJ2-5, with a possible D match to TRBD1 (6 bases). The DNA end favors TRBJ2-7, so the J call may be wrong. Germline V CDR1 and CDR2: LNHDA, SQIVND (reference sequence). The CDR3 runs 14 residues. The CDR3 protein is CASSIQGKEHEQYF. The DNA for the CDR3 is TGTGCCAGTAGTATACAGGGGAAAGAACACGAGCAGTACTTC.

V usage is TRBV9 and J usage is TRBJ2-3; D possibly corresponds to TRBD1 (6 bases). CDR3 length: 15 residues. Germline V gives CDR1 SGDLS, CDR2 YYNGEE. Trimming pared 4 bases from V and 5 bases from J, leaving 17 bases between. CDR3 protein: CASSPMARGKDTQYF. The CDR3 DNA reads TGTGCCAGCAGCCCCATGGCCAGGGGAAAAGATACGCAGTATTTT.

V and J are TRBV7-2 and TRBJ1-5, with D tentatively TRBD1 (5 bases). The CDR3 consists of 16 residues. The germline V gene has CDR1 SGHTA and CDR2 FQGNSA. The V and J ends lost 5 bases and 2 bases respectively, with 16 bases between them. The CDR3 sequence is CASSPRGGGGNQPQHF. The DNA for the CDR3 is TGTGCCAGCAGCCCAAGGGGAGGTGGTGGCAATCAGCCCCAGCATTTT.

The rearrangement uses TRBV11-2 and TRBJ2-3; TRBD1 matches 7 bases. This CDR3 region has 17 residues. The germline CDR1 and CDR2 sequences are SGHAT and FQNNGV. V trimming: 0 bases; J trimming: 6 bases; junction bases outside the gene matches: 12. CDR3 DNA: TGTGCCAGCAGCTTAGAAAGGGGCAGGGGGAAGAAGGATACGCAGTATTTT. Protein product: CASSLERGRGKKDTQYF.

The rearrangement uses TRBV5-1 and TRBJ2-1, with 7 nucleotides matching TRBD2. The germline CDR1 and CDR2 sequences are SGHRS and YFSETQ. Germline trimming cut 0 bases from V and 5 bases from J; bases unmatched to any gene: 8. The CDR3 consists of 16 residues. CDR3: CASSLVVGGPHNEQFF. CDR3 bases: TGCGCCAGCAGCTTGGTGGTGGGAGGGCCCCACAATGAGCAGTTCTTC.

The rearrangement uses TRBV5-1 and TRBJ1-4; 9 bases are a match to TRBD1. This CDR3 comprises 14 residues. J lost 5 bases, V lost 4 bases, and 3 bases had no gene match. Germline V gene data show CDR1 as SGHRS and CDR2 as YFSETQ. CDR3 residues: CASSDGQGNEKLFF. The CDR3 nucleotides read TGCGCCAGCAGCGATGGACAGGGGAATGAAAAACTGTTTTTT.

The V call is TRBV5-5, the J call TRBJ2-7; 9 bases line up with TRBD1. Germline V gene data show CDR1 as SGHKS and CDR2 as YYEKEE (reference sequence). The CDR3 sequence is 16 residues long. The trim removed 3 bases at V and 4 bases at J, leaving 11 bases unmatched. Written as DNA, the CDR3 is TGTGCCAGCAGCTCCCCGGGACAGGGCATTGTGTACGAGCAGTACTTC. Its translation: CASSSPGQGIVYEQYF.

The chain joins TRBV6-5 to TRBJ2-3, with no clear D. CDR3 size: 15 residues. Deletions cut 4 bases from V and 0 bases from J, with 11 bases between. Germline V gives CDR1 MNHEY, CDR2 SVGAGI. The CDR3 nucleotides read TGTGCCAGCAGTTCGATGAGAACTAGCACAGATACGCAGTATTTT. Its translation: CASSSMRTSTDTQYF.